A single sample is the source of the 32 T cell receptor beta chains below, sequenced in a study of blood T cells in healthy people across ages (dated by TCRdb to the mid-2010s). Receptors were amplified or captured by 5' RACE. The sequencing machine was an Illumina HiSeq 2500. A second PCR of roughly 7 to 11 cycles was performed with a sample-barcoded 5' primer and a J-beta primer mix. Starting from the raw public reads, TCRdb applied fastp trimming at Q25, assembled clones with MiXCR and retained in-frame beta chains. Rows with a matching CDR3 protein are joined into one entry that keeps the most common DNA and genes. A total of approximately 900,000 distinct CDR3 sequences appear in this sample, 40% to 60% of them only once. The ten top clones hold roughly 13% of the sample. The sequenced sample was blood. The receptor source for this set is a man aged 25 to 45 in good health.

V usage is TRBV5-1 and J usage is TRBJ1-1; D is unresolved. Trimming took 8 bases from V and 0 from J, leaving 8 bases between them. Germline CDR1 is SGHRS and CDR2 is YFSETQ. The CDR3 is 12 residues long. The CDR3 region has the DNA TGCGCCAGTATAGAGATGAACACTGAAGCTTTCTTT. Translation gives CASIEMNTEAFF.

A few counts support this clonotype. The V and J genes are TRBV5-1 and TRBJ1-4, with D unclear. The V end lost 4 bases, the J end lost 6 bases, and 13 bases lay between the germline ends. CDR1 SGHRS and CDR2 YFSETQ come from the germline V gene. The CDR3 length is 14 residues. DNA for the CDR3: TGCGCCAGCAGCACCGGAGTGGCGCATGAAAAACTGTTTTTT. This codes for CASSTGVAHEKLFF.

The V and J genes are TRBV20-1 and TRBJ1-1, with D possibly TRBD1 on 5 matching bases. In germline, CDR1 is DFQATT, CDR2 SNEGSKA (reference sequence). The CDR3 has 14 amino acids. V gave up 0 bases and J gave up 5 bases, with 13 bases separating them. In nucleotides, the CDR3 is TGCAGTGCTAGAGAACCCAGGGAGGTGACTGAAGCTTTCTTT. Its protein is CSAREPREVTEAFF.

The chain uses TRBV7-9 and TRBJ2-1; TRBD1 matches at 10 bases. The CDR3 extends over 16 amino acids. V was clipped by 2 bases and J by 2 bases; unmatched bases: 3. In germline, CDR1 is SEHNR, CDR2 FQNEAQ (reference sequence). The chain's CDR3 is CASSLQTGGTYNEQFF. The CDR3 nucleotides are TGTGCCAGCAGCTTACAGACAGGGGGCACCTACAATGAGCAGTTCTTC.

The rearrangement joins TRBV11-1 to TRBJ2-4, with D hard to call. The J call could be wrong; TRBJ2-5 is a better fit for the DNA end. The germline V gene has CDR1 SGHAT and CDR2 FQDESV (reference sequence). The CDR3 covers 12 residues. The CDR3 reads CACTRLGETQYF. The CDR3 region has the DNA TGTGCCTGCACCCGATTGGGAGAGACCCAGTACTTC.

The table lists this clonotype with a few counts. The chain couples TRBV7-8 to TRBJ2-1, with 7 bases that match TRBD2. CDR3 length equals 15 residues. J was trimmed by 7 bases and V by 1 base; bases with no gene match: 7. CDR1 and CDR2 (germline): SGHVS, FQNEAQ. This CDR3 reads CASSLERLARNEQFF. CDR3 DNA sequence: TGTGCCAGCAGCTTAGAGAGACTAGCACGGAATGAGCAGTTCTTC.

The rearrangement uses TRBV7-2 and TRBJ1-2; D call uncertain. Germline V gene lookup returns CDR1 SGHTA and CDR2 FQGNSA. Trimming took 5 bases from V and 8 from J, leaving 12 bases between them. This CDR3 spans 12 amino acids. CDR3 in amino acids: CASSPRSGGYTF. The CDR3 DNA is TGTGCCAGCAGCCCCAGATCCGGAGGCTACACCTTC. The whole variable domain, remainder taken from reference TRBV7-2 and TRBJ1-2, is GAGVSQSPSNKVTEKGKDVELRCDPISGHTALYWYRQSLGQGLEFLIYFQGNSAPDKSGLPSDRFSAERTGGSVSTLTIQRTQQEDSAVYLCASSPRSGGYTFGSGTRLTVV.

This chain uses TRBV20-1 with TRBJ2-1; 12 nucleotides agree with TRBD1. The germline CDR1 and CDR2 sequences are DFQATT and SNEGSKA (reference sequence). The CDR3 is 13 residues long. V gave up 6 bases and J gave up 9 bases; unmatched junction bases: 6. The CDR3 DNA is TGCAGTGCGTCGGGGACAGGGGGCGCTGAGCAGTTCTTC. Translation: CSASGTGGAEQFF.

The rearrangement joins TRBV18 to TRBJ1-2; a possible D gene is TRBD1 (5 bases). Per germline, CDR1 KGHSH and CDR2 LQKENI. Trimming took 4 bases from V and 1 from J, leaving 16 bases between them. The CDR3 is made up of 16 amino acids. CDR3 residues: CASSLTVGAYNYGYTF. The CDR3 bases are TGTGCCAGCTCACTGACGGTTGGGGCCTATAACTATGGCTACACCTTC.

The chain couples TRBV5-1 to TRBJ1-6; TRBD1 matches at 9 bases. The CDR3 loop spans 17 amino acids. Germline V gene sequence: CDR1 SGHRS, CDR2 YFSETQ. V trimming: 0 bases; J trimming: 7 bases; junction bases outside the gene matches: 8. Here the CDR3 DNA reads TGCGCCAGCAGCTTGGACCGTACGGGACAGGGAAATTCACCCCTCCACTTT. This encodes CASSLDRTGQGNSPLHF.

This sequence joins TRBV27 and TRBJ2-1, with D possibly called TRBD1 or TRBD2 (5 bases each). V was clipped by 0 bases and J by 7 bases, with 19 bases between them. The CDR3 contains 17 residues. The germline gives CDR1 MNHEY, CDR2 SMNVEV (reference sequence). The CDR3 sequence: CASSLSPGRVTANEQFF. DNA of the CDR3: TGTGCCAGCAGTTTATCACCGGGACGGGTTACGGCAAATGAGCAGTTCTTC.

This clonotype was detected only a few times. The chain is built from TRBV15 and TRBJ2-7; the match to TRBD2 covers 12 bases. CDR3 length: 15 amino acids. Per the germline V gene, CDR1 is LNHNV and CDR2 is YYDKDF (reference sequence). V lost 0 bases, J lost 6 bases, and 3 bases stayed unmatched. The CDR3: CATSREPGLAGEQYF. CDR3 DNA: TGTGCCACCAGCAGAGAGCCGGGACTAGCGGGCGAGCAGTACTTC.

This chain joins TRBV4-2 and TRBJ1-5; D perhaps matches TRBD1 (5 bases). V lost 2 bases to trimming and J lost 9 bases, with 14 bases between them. There are 14 residues in the CDR3. Germline CDR1 is LGHNA and CDR2 is YNFKEQ. The CDR3 region is CASSQSDKGRPQHF. The DNA of the CDR3 is TGTGCCAGCAGCCAATCGGACAAGGGGCGGCCCCAGCATTTT.

In nucleotides, the CDR3 is TGTGCCAGCAGCCAAGGACCGACTAGCGGAGTCCTTTCCTACGAGCAGTACTTC. The encoded protein is CASSQGPTSGVLSYEQYF. The V call is TRBV3-1, the J call TRBJ2-7; TRBD2 matches at 9 bases. The V gene end was trimmed by 1 base and the J gene end by 1 base; junction bases not matched to a gene: 11. CDR3 size: 18 residues. The V gene's germline CDR1 is LGHDT and CDR2 YNNKEL (reference sequence).

This chain uses TRBV4-2 with TRBJ2-2; D not certain. There are 15 residues in the CDR3. Germline CDR1 and CDR2: LGHNA and YNFKEQ. V was clipped by 0 bases and J by 2 bases, with 7 bases between them. The DNA of the CDR3 is TGTGCCAGCAGCCAAGAGGTTAGCAACACCGGGGAGCTGTTTTTT. It yields the protein CASSQEVSNTGELFF.

This clonotype has just one count. At one boundary the junction diverges from the germline segment, which might be a read error. J is TRBJ1-4 and V is TRBV7-7; TRBD1 might be the D (5 bases). Per germline, CDR1 SSHAT and CDR2 FNYEAQ (reference sequence). The CDR3 contains 16 residues. This CDR3 reads CASSSGGTAGVEKLFF. CDR3 nucleotides: TGTGCTAGCAGCTCCGGAGGGACGGCGGGCGTTGAAAAACTGTTTTTT.

The table lists this clonotype with a few counts. J is TRBJ2-3 and V is TRBV20-1; the match to TRBD2 covers 8 bases. Germline V CDR1 and CDR2: DFQATT, SNEGSKA (reference sequence). CDR3 length: 10 residues. Germline trimming cut 2 bases from V and 13 bases from J; bases unmatched to any gene: 2. CDR3 in amino acids: CSARTGGKYF. CDR3 in DNA: TGCAGTGCTAGAACGGGGGGGAAGTATTTT.

The V call is TRBV20-1, the J call TRBJ2-5; 10 positions agree with TRBD1. Gene TRBJ2-7 matches the end of the DNA better, so the J call may be wrong. Germline loops: CDR1 DFQATT, CDR2 SNEGSKA (reference sequence). The CDR3 is made up of 13 amino acids. The CDR3 sequence: CSADRDRGPEQYF. CDR3 nucleotide sequence: TGCAGTGCTGACCGGGACAGGGGTCCCGAGCAGTACTTC.

This clonotype was picked up many times. The rearrangement links TRBV27 to TRBJ2-3; 11 bases are a match to TRBD2. This CDR3 is built from 14 residues. J lost 1 base, V lost 6 bases, and 0 bases had no gene match. Germline V gene lookup returns CDR1 MNHEY and CDR2 SMNVEV (reference sequence). CDR3 region: CASRGLAGTDTQYF. Here the CDR3 DNA reads TGTGCCAGCAGGGGACTAGCGGGCACAGATACGCAGTATTTT.

This clonotype was observed a few times. V usage is TRBV21-1 and J usage is TRBJ2-7. TRBV21-1 is a pseudogene locus. The CDR3 consists of 13 residues. The CDR3 coding sequence is TGTGCCAGCAGCAAAGGGACAGCCCTCGAGCAGTACTTC. Protein: CASSKGTALEQYF.

The rearrangement uses TRBV7-8 and TRBJ1-1; unclear D gene. V was trimmed by 2 bases and J by 6 bases, leaving 7 bases between them. Per the germline V gene, CDR1 is SGHVS and CDR2 is FQNEAQ. The CDR3 has 12 residues. CDR3 nucleotide sequence: TGTGCCAGCAGCTTATTGGTGGCTGAAGCTTTCTTT. It is translated as CASSLLVAEAFF. Full variable domain (remainder filled in from reference TRBV7-8 and TRBJ1-1): GAGVSQSPRYKVAKRGQDVALRCDPISGHVSLFWYQQALGQGPEFLTYFQNEAQLDKSGLPSDRFFAERPEGSVSTLKIQRTQQEDSAVYLCASSLLVAEAFFGQGTRLTVV.

This sequence joins TRBV6-5 and TRBJ1-4; D is perhaps TRBD1 (5 bases). Germline values: CDR1 MNHEY, CDR2 SVGAGI. The V gene lost 6 bases and the J gene lost 8 bases, with 19 bases spanning the gap. The CDR3 extends over 15 amino acids. The CDR3 protein is CASRGMGRSKEKLFF. For the CDR3, the DNA is TGTGCCAGCAGGGGCATGGGGCGAAGTAAAGAAAAACTGTTTTTT.

This clonotype has just a few counts. The CDR3 protein is CASSQDLGAAVTQYF. Here the CDR3 DNA reads TGTGCCAGCAGCCAAGATCTCGGCGCGGCGGTGACCCAGTACTTC. The chain combines TRBV14 with TRBJ2-5; D ambiguous. The CDR3 loop spans 15 amino acids. Trimming took off 0 bases at V and 7 bases at J, with 15 bases between the two ends. Germline lookup yields CDR1 SGHDN and CDR2 FVKESK.

This clonotype has just one count. The rearrangement uses TRBV5-1 and TRBJ2-3; D is possibly TRBD1 (6 bases). With 9 bases removed from V and 5 bases from J, the gap between germline ends came to 16 bases. CDR1 is SGHRS, CDR2 YFSETQ, per germline. The CDR3 contains 13 residues. CDR3 nucleotide sequence: TGCGCCACAAACCGGGACAATGAAGATACGCAGTATTTT. It is translated as CATNRDNEDTQYF.

This clonotype came up a few times. The rearrangement joins TRBV7-2 to TRBJ1-1; D is undetermined. CDR1 SGHTA and CDR2 FQGNSA come from the germline V gene. This CDR3 is 16 amino acids long. With 0 bases removed from V and 1 base from J, the gap between germline ends came to 12 bases. The CDR3, as DNA: TGTGCCAGCAGCTTAGCTGGGGAGCTGGGGAACACTGAAGCTTTCTTT. Protein product: CASSLAGELGNTEAFF. The whole variable domain, filled in from reference TRBV7-2 and TRBJ1-1, reads GAGVSQSPSNKVTEKGKDVELRCDPISGHTALYWYRQSLGQGLEFLIYFQGNSAPDKSGLPSDRFSAERTGGSVSTLTIQRTQQEDSAVYLCASSLAGELGNTEAFFGQGTRLTVV.

This rearrangement joins TRBV7-2 to TRBJ2-5; TRBD2 aligns across 9 bases. V dropped 1 base and J dropped 1; count of bases not matched to a gene: 10. This CDR3 has 18 residues. CDR1 is SGHTA and CDR2 is FQGNSA in the germline V gene. CDR3 region: CASSLGTSGFPGQETQYF. CDR3 DNA: TGTGCCAGCAGCTTAGGAACTAGCGGGTTCCCGGGCCAAGAGACCCAGTACTTC. The full variable domain, completed using reference TRBV7-2 and TRBJ2-5, is GAGVSQSPSNKVTEKGKDVELRCDPISGHTALYWYRQSLGQGLEFLIYFQGNSAPDKSGLPSDRFSAERTGGSVSTLTIQRTQQEDSAVYLCASSLGTSGFPGQETQYFGPGTRLLVL.

This chain links TRBV20-1 with TRBJ2-2, with 7 bases that match TRBD2. The V gene end was trimmed by 4 bases and the J gene end by 7 bases; junction bases not matched to a gene: 9. Germline V gene data show CDR1 as DFQATT and CDR2 as SNEGSKA (reference sequence). The CDR3 is made up of 14 amino acids. The CDR3 coding sequence is TGCAGTGCTATCATCCCCAAGCGGGACGGGGAGCTGTTTTTT. Amino acids: CSAIIPKRDGELFF.

The sample holds a few counts of this clonotype. The chain combines TRBV20-1 with TRBJ2-1; 10 positions agree with TRBD2. This CDR3 is 13 amino acids long. V was pared by 8 bases and J by 5 bases, with 6 bases of the junction left unmatched. The germline CDR1 and CDR2 sequences are DFQATT and SNEGSKA (reference sequence). The CDR3: CSPKRGGHNEQFF. CDR3 DNA: TGCAGTCCAAAGCGGGGGGGCCACAATGAGCAGTTCTTC.

Turning to this clonotype: Relative to the germline gene, one junction end is altered; a read error may explain this. The chain has TRBV6-5 and TRBJ1-2; no definite D call. The germline V gene has CDR1 MNHEY and CDR2 SVGAGI. The length of the CDR3 is 11 residues. The CDR3 here is CASSSLYGHTF. In nucleotides, the CDR3 is TGTGCCAGCAGTTCCCTCTATGGCCACACCTTC.

This clonotype turned up a few times. The chain combines TRBV2 with TRBJ2-1; 9 nucleotides match TRBD1. From germline, CDR1 is SNHLY and CDR2 FYNNEI. The J segment lost 9 bases and the V segment lost 7 bases, leaving 7 bases of the junction unmatched. The CDR3 extends over 13 amino acids. The DNA of the CDR3 is TGTGCCAGCATAGGGAACAGGGGGCCTGAGCAGTTCTTC. This translates into CASIGNRGPEQFF.

This clonotype was seen only a few times. The V call is TRBV29-1, the J call TRBJ1-2; D perhaps matches TRBD1 (5 bases). Trimming stripped 2 bases from V and 6 bases from J, with 7 bases between. CDR3 size: 11 residues. Looked up from germline, CDR1 is SQVTM and CDR2 is ANQGSEA. The CDR3 is CSVEWGDGYTF. In DNA form, the CDR3 reads TGCAGCGTTGAATGGGGGGATGGCTACACCTTC.

J is TRBJ1-2 and V is TRBV19, with no clear D. Germline CDR1 reads LNHDA; CDR2 reads SQIVND (reference sequence). This CDR3 is 12 amino acids long. The V gene lost 3 bases and the J gene lost 7 bases, with 9 bases spanning the gap. CDR3: CASSMEGRGYTF. The CDR3 coding sequence is TGTGCCAGTAGTATGGAGGGCCGTGGCTACACCTTC.